This T cell receptor beta chain is drawn from a study of T cell changes during pregnancy in multiple sclerosis. Repertoires were generated with immunoSEQ multiplex PCR, while TCRdb's copy carries only in-frame clones and drops some. This table holds 60,000 or so clones, roughly nine tenths found once. Looked up from germline, CDR1 is SGHNT and CDR2 is YYREEE (reference sequence). V shed 4 bases, J shed 1 base, and the junction held 2 bases outside the gene matches. The CDR3 loop spans 14 amino acids. Material: peripheral blood, obtained before pregnancy. This receptor was identified in a female donor with multiple sclerosis, enrolled in a pregnancy study. The chain has TRBV5-4 and TRBJ2-4; 7 nucleotides agree with TRBD1. The CDR3 coding sequence is TGTGCCAGCAGCACAGGGGCGGCCAAAAACATTCAGTACTTC. The encoded protein is CASSTGAAKNIQYF.